This TCR beta chain was documented in a study of beta chain features in type 1 diabetes. Study-wide results and caveats: For patients, the naive, central memory and Treg TCRB repertoires appeared more alike than for healthy donors. VDJ junctions from type 1 diabetes patients carried fewer insertions and larger deletions.

Staining for CD45RO/CCR7/CD25/CD127/CD95/CD27 allowed sorting of CD4+ naive, central memory, regulatory and stem cell-like memory cells. Every sorted population was more than 98% pure. Sequenced material consisted of expressed TCRB transcripts (all of the isolated RNA was reverse transcribed). TCRdb's copy holds only in-frame clones and misses some; the assay was immunoSEQ multiplex PCR. The sample lists approximately 150,000 clones, 9.5% to 10% occurring once. As regards this clone: Its cognate antigen is unknown.

The CDR3 has 13 residues. Germline lookup yields CDR1 SQVTM and CDR2 ANQGSEA. V shed 4 bases and J 5 bases; nucleotides not matched to a gene: 7. This clonotype was obtained from a woman aged 35 to 49 in good health. The specimen was central memory CD4+ T cells from blood. The chain combines TRBV29-1 with TRBJ2-7; TRBD1 matches at 8 bases. CDR3 sequence: CSVAETGEDEQYF. The DNA for the CDR3 is TGCAGCGTTGCGGAGACAGGGGAGGACGAGCAGTACTTC.